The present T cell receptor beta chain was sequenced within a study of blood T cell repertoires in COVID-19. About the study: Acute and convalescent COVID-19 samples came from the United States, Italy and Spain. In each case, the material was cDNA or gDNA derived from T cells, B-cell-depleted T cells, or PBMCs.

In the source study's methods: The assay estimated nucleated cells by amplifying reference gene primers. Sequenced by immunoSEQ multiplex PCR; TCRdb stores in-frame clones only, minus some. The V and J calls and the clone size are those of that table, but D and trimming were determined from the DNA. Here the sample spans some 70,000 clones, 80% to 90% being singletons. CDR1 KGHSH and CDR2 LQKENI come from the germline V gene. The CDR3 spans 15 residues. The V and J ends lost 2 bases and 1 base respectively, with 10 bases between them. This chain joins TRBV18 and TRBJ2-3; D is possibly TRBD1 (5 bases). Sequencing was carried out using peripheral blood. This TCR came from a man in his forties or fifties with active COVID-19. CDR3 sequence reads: CASSPGAVGTDTQYF. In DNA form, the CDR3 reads TGTGCCAGCTCACCAGGGGCGGTCGGCACAGATACGCAGTATTTT. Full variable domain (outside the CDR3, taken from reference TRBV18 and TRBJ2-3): NAGVMQNPRHLVRRRGQEARLRCSPMKGHSHVYWYRQLPEEGLKFMVYLQKENIIDESGMPKERFSAEFPKEGPSILRIQQVVRGDSAAYFCASSPGAVGTDTQYFGPGTRLTVL.